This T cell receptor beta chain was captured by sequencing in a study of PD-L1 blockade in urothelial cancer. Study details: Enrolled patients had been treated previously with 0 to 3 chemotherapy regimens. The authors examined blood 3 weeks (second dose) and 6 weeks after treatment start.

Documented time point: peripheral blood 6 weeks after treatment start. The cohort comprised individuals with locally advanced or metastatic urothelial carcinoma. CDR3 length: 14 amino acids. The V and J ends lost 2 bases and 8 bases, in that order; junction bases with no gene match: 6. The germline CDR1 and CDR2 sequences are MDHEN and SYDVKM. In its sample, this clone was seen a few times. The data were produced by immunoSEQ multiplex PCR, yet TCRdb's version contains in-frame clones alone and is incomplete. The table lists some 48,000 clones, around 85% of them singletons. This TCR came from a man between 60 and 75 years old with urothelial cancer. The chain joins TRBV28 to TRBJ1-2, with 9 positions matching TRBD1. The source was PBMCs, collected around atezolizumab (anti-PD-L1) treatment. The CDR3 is CASSLGTGFAGYTF. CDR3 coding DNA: TGTGCCAGCAGTTTAGGGACAGGGTTTGCCGGCTACACCTTC.